This T cell receptor (beta chain) appears in the sequencing data of a study of spatial heterogeneity in lung cancer (dated by TCRdb to between 2018 and 2021). For the study in its entirety: Beta-chain transcripts were consistently detected in greater numbers than alpha-chain transcripts, which likely reflects a higher abundance of beta-chain transcripts. A strong correlation was found between TCR transcript counts in tumor regions and a T cell transcriptional module score from matched bulk RNA-seq. In the raw uncorrected reads, each unique combination of TCR and UMI appeared more than ten times on average. TCR alpha and beta repertoires were quantitatively compared across multiple tumor regions, matched nontumor lung and blood in non-small cell lung cancer. Nonsynonymous mutation counts, determined by whole-exome sequencing of tumor tissue, were related to TCR repertoire features. Both alpha and beta chains were TCR-sequenced in hundreds of tumor regions, 64 matched nontumor lung samples and roughly 50 PBMC samples obtained at surgery. The paper as a whole reports these results and caveats: TCR-seq was estimated to cover only roughly 7% of tumor T cells for alpha chains and roughly 14% for beta chains. The count of ubiquitous expanded TCRs correlated with the count of ubiquitous nonsynonymous mutations, and the count of regional expanded TCRs correlated with the count of regional nonsynonymous mutations. Confirming at a functional level the hypothesis that regional TCRs recognize regional mutations was considered to require additional single-cell paired TCR alpha and beta sequencing. The number of expanded intratumoral alpha and beta TCRs correlated with the tumor nonsynonymous mutation count.

The library was produced with 5' RACE. The reads were generated on a NextSeq 500. In the TCR library protocol, a unique molecular identifier was attached to each TCR cDNA molecule so that PCR and sequencing errors could be corrected. Per the authors' processing: TCR identification, UMI-based error correction and CDR3 extraction were performed with Decombinator tools. TCRs above a frequency of 2 per 1,000, corresponding to the top 1% of the tumor frequency distribution, were defined as expanded. Expanded tumor TCRs were classed as regional if statistically deemed absent (corrected P<0.05) from at least one tumor region, otherwise ubiquitous. Each repertoire was subsampled 100 times to 5,000 TCRs, after which Renyi diversity was computed with the R vegan package. To build CDR3 similarity networks, amino acid triplet string-kernel similarity was used, and CDR3s were connected when their pairwise similarity was above 0.82. Using fastp at Q25 and MiXCR, TCRdb reprocessed the public reads and kept productive beta chains. Every distinct CDR3 protein forms one entry, paired with its most common genes and DNA. These V and J calls derive from TCRdb rather than the authors' analysis. A total of some 7,800 distinct CDR3 sequences appear in this sample, over 5.5% of them only once. The ten top clones hold 8% to 9% of the sample.

Trimming removed 6 bases from V and 4 bases from J, leaving 8 bases between the germline ends. CDR1 and CDR2 (SGHTS, YDEGEE) derive from the germline V gene. From its cysteine to its phenylalanine, the CDR3 spans 12 amino acids. Solely the CDR3 DNA is kept, with 36 bases framed from the first base. This clonotype is labeled medium-sized (0.01 to 0.1%). The specificity of this receptor is unknown. Base qualities are not provided; no much larger clone lies one nucleotide away. The sample's time point label is to be understood as: sample taken at primary tumor resection. The donors were about 71 patients from the lung TRACERx cohort who had early-stage, untreated non-small cell lung cancer. Without any cell sorting, TCR sequencing was performed on whole RNA extracted either from tumor and nontumor lung tissue or from cryopreserved PBMC samples. Patients were selected for TCR sequencing only if sufficient RNA was available from at least two tumor regions. Before being selected, tumor and adjacent nontumor lung specimens were reviewed by a lung pathologist.

Sequencing used lung tumor tissue, obtained at surgery. This sequence was found in a male donor with early-stage non-small cell lung cancer. This chain joins TRBV5-8 to TRBJ2-1, with the identity of the D gene unclear. At the DNA level, the sequence is TGTGCCAGCACCGTAGGGTACAATGAGCAGTTCTTC. The resulting protein is CASTVGYNEQFF.